The rows below give T cell receptor beta chains drawn from one sample of a study of neurological immune-mediated disorders. TCRdb fed the 5' RACE reads into MiXCR, producing one record per CDR3 protein. The table has around 97,000 distinct CDR3 sequences, roughly a tenth seen once. The specimen was PBMCs. The origin of the receptors is a female donor with HTLV-1-associated myelopathy (HAM/TSP). The CDR3 runs from the conserved cysteine through the conserved F or W. Fields, in order: V gene, D gene, clone size, J gene, CDR3 DNA, CDR3 protein. D genes are given only for firm matches. Rows give clone size only sometimes, using once, few, many, or a class for an expanded clone.

V: TRBV12-3/TRBV12-4
D: TRBD1
size: many
J: TRBJ2-5
DNA: TGTGCCAGCAGTTTTGGACAGGGGAGGAGGGAGACCCAGTACTTC
CDR3: CASSFGQGRRETQYF

V: TRBV2
D: -
size: many
J: TRBJ1-6
DNA: TGTGCCAGCAGAGCGGGACCCAGCTCCTATAATTCACCCCTCCACTTT
CDR3: CASRAGPSSYNSPLHF

V: TRBV6-5
D: -
size: -
J: TRBJ2-3
DNA: TGTGCCAGCAGCCTCGGCCATACGCAGTATTTT
CDR3: CASSLGHTQYF

V: TRBV12-3/TRBV12-4
D: -
size: many
J: TRBJ1-1
DNA: TGTGCCAGCAGTTTGGGAACTGAAGCTTTCTTT
CDR3: CASSLGTEAFF

V: TRBV3-1
D: TRBD2
size: many
J: TRBJ2-3
DNA: TGTGCCAGCAGCCCTTCGACTAGCCGGGGAGATACGCAGTATTTT
CDR3: CASSPSTSRGDTQYF

V: TRBV12-3/TRBV12-4
D: -
size: many
J: TRBJ2-5
DNA: TGTGCCAGCGGGGACGGCGGGGAGACCCAGTACTTC
CDR3: CASGDGGETQYF

V: TRBV5-1
D: TRBD2
size: many
J: TRBJ2-7
DNA: TGCGCCAGCAGCTTGGCCGGCGGGGGGGCCTCCTACGAGCAGTACTTC
CDR3: CASSLAGGGASYEQYF

V: TRBV2
D: -
size: once
J: TRBJ2-7
DNA: TGTGCCAGCAGTCGGGACACCACCTACGAGCAGTACTTC
CDR3: CASSRDTTYEQYF

V: TRBV29-1
D: TRBD1
size: many
J: TRBJ1-1
DNA: TGCAGCGTTGCGCAGGGGGGATCTGAAGCTTTCTTT
CDR3: CSVAQGGSEAFF

V: TRBV10-1
D: -
size: few
J: TRBJ2-2
DNA: TGCGCCAGCAGTGAAGGTCTGGCTAACACCGGGGAGCTGTTTTTT
CDR3: CASSEGLANTGELFF

V: TRBV5-1
D: -
size: many
J: TRBJ2-3
DNA: TGCGCCAGCAGCTTGAGTGCACATACGCAGTATTTT
CDR3: CASSLSAHTQYF

V: TRBV5-1
D: TRBD1
size: many
J: TRBJ2-2
DNA: TGCGCCAGCGCATTTTGGGACAGCATTTACACCGGGGAGCTGTTTTTT
CDR3: CASAFWDSIYTGELFF

V: TRBV7-9
D: -
size: many
J: TRBJ2-3
DNA: TGTGCCAGCAGCTTAGGGCGGCCCTCTAGCACAGATACGCAGTATTTT
CDR3: CASSLGRPSSTDTQYF

V: TRBV11-2
D: -
size: -
J: TRBJ2-2
DNA: TGTGCCAGCAGCTTCCCGGGACATAGGTACACCGGGGAGATGTTTTTT
CDR3: CASSFPGHRYTGEMFF

V: TRBV20-1
D: -
size: many
J: TRBJ2-7
DNA: TGCAGTGCAAACGGACATATTACCGAGCAGTACTTC
CDR3: CSANGHITEQYF

V: TRBV15
D: TRBD1
size: many
J: TRBJ1-4
DNA: TGTGCCACCAGCGAGGGGGACAGTGCAACTAATGAAAAACTGTTTTTT
CDR3: CATSEGDSATNEKLFF

V: TRBV5-6
D: TRBD1
size: -
J: TRBJ2-7
DNA: TGTGCCAGCAGCTTCGGGACAGGGGGAGTCGAGCAGTACTTC
CDR3: CASSFGTGGVEQYF

V: TRBV5-1
D: -
size: many
J: TRBJ2-5
DNA: TGCGCCAGCAGCTTCGCGGGGAACCAAGGGGAGACCCAGTACTTC
CDR3: CASSFAGNQGETQYF

V: TRBV18
D: -
size: -
J: TRBJ2-5
DNA: TGTGCCAGCTCACCTCGACATGGTCAGGGGGAGACCCAGTACTTC
CDR3: CASSPRHGQGETQYF

V: TRBV7-8
D: -
size: many
J: TRBJ2-5
DNA: TGTGCCAGCACTCGGAGGGGGCGTGAGGAGACCCAGTACTTC
CDR3: CASTRRGREETQYF

V: TRBV11-2
D: -
size: many
J: TRBJ1-4
DNA: TGTGCCAGCAGCCCCCACCCCAGGCCGGATTCTAATGAAAAACTGTTTTTT
CDR3: CASSPHPRPDSNEKLFF

V: TRBV15
D: -
size: many
J: TRBJ2-7
DNA: TGTGCTACCAGCAGAGATTTCTACGAGCAGTACTTC
CDR3: CATSRDFYEQYF

V: TRBV10-3
D: -
size: many
J: TRBJ1-1
DNA: TGTGCCATCGGCCCTACAGTGAACACTGAAGCTTTCTTT
CDR3: CAIGPTVNTEAFF

V: TRBV30
D: -
size: few
J: TRBJ1-5
DNA: TGTGCCTGGAGTGGGAGCGGTATTGGTCAGCCCCAGCATTTT
CDR3: CAWSGSGIGQPQHF

V: TRBV5-5
D: TRBD1
size: many
J: TRBJ1-2
DNA: TGTGCCAGCAGCGACAGGGAGCTGGTTGGGAGTGGCTACACCTTC
CDR3: CASSDRELVGSGYTF

V: TRBV4-1
D: -
size: many
J: TRBJ2-2
DNA: TGCGCCAGCAGCCAAACCACCGGGGAGCTGTTTTTT
CDR3: CASSQTTGELFF

V: TRBV15
D: -
size: many
J: TRBJ2-3
DNA: TGTGCTACCAGCAGCCCTTCGGGATCCCCAATAGCAGATACGCAGTATTTT
CDR3: CATSSPSGSPIADTQYF

V: TRBV29-1
D: -
size: -
J: TRBJ2-3
DNA: TGCAGCGCCAAGGTGTCCAACACAGATACGCAGTATTTT
CDR3: CSAKVSNTDTQYF

V: TRBV9
D: -
size: -
J: TRBJ1-1
DNA: TGTGCCAGCAGCGTAGGCCAGGGTAGCACTGAAGCTTTCTTT
CDR3: CASSVGQGSTEAFF

V: TRBV25-1
D: TRBD1
size: many
J: TRBJ2-1
DNA: TGTGCCAGCAGGCACAGGGGAGACAGGGGGACCGGTGAGCAGTTCTTC
CDR3: CASRHRGDRGTGEQFF

V: TRBV28
D: -
size: many
J: TRBJ2-1
DNA: TGTGCCAGCAGGTTTGGTGGACACAATGAGCAGTTCTTC
CDR3: CASRFGGHNEQFF

V: TRBV5-1
D: -
size: many
J: TRBJ1-5
DNA: TGCGCCAGCAGCTTGGGGGCGTGGGGCAATCAGCCCCAGCATTTT
CDR3: CASSLGAWGNQPQHF

V: TRBV5-1
D: -
size: few
J: TRBJ2-5
DNA: TGCGCCAGCAGCTTGGTACAGGCCAAGGAGACCCAGTACTTC
CDR3: CASSLVQAKETQYF

V: TRBV6-5
D: TRBD2
size: once
J: TRBJ2-3
DNA: TGTGCAAGAAGCCCCGGGACTACCAGAGATACGCAGTATTTT
CDR3: CARSPGTTRDTQYF

V: TRBV5-1
D: -
size: many
J: TRBJ2-5
DNA: TGCGCCAGCAGCCCGGGGACACTCCAAGAGACCCAGTACTTC
CDR3: CASSPGTLQETQYF

V: TRBV20-1
D: -
size: many
J: TRBJ2-2
DNA: TGCAGTGCTGCAACTCGGACCGGGGAGCTGTTTTTT
CDR3: CSAATRTGELFF

V: TRBV5-1
D: -
size: many
J: TRBJ1-1
DNA: TGCGCCAGCAGCCGACGGGGGCTGAACACTGAAGCTTTCTTT
CDR3: CASSRRGLNTEAFF

V: TRBV12-3/TRBV12-4
D: -
size: many
J: TRBJ2-2
DNA: TGTGCCAGCAGCTCTCCTGTCCCAACAGAATTGGAACCGACGAACACCGGGGAGCTGTTTTTT
CDR3: CASSSPVPTELEPTNTGELFF

V: TRBV4-2
D: -
size: -
J: TRBJ1-1
DNA: TGTGCCAGCAGTCCTGTAGTCCAGGGGAACACTGAAGCTTTCTTT
CDR3: CASSPVVQGNTEAFF

V: TRBV6-6
D: -
size: many
J: TRBJ2-1
DNA: TGTGCCAGCAGTTACGCGACAGGCTCCTACAATGAGCAGTTCTTC
CDR3: CASSYATGSYNEQFF

V: TRBV24-1
D: TRBD2
size: -
J: TRBJ2-1
DNA: TGTGCCACCAGCCTTCCGGGGGGTTCCTACAATGAGCAGTTCTTC
CDR3: CATSLPGGSYNEQFF

V: TRBV2
D: -
size: many
J: TRBJ2-7
DNA: TGTGCCAGCCAAATGAGCTTCACGGGAACCTACGAGCAGTACTTC
CDR3: CASQMSFTGTYEQYF

V: TRBV20-1
D: -
size: medium-sized
J: TRBJ2-7
DNA: TGCAGTGCTAGAGCCGGGCCATCCTACGAGCAGTACTTC
CDR3: CSARAGPSYEQYF

V: TRBV5-1
D: -
size: many
J: TRBJ2-3
DNA: TGCGCCAGCACCTTCAGGGGAGAGACAGATACGCAGTATTTT
CDR3: CASTFRGETDTQYF

V: TRBV27
D: -
size: few
J: TRBJ2-3
DNA: TGTGCCAGCAAGGGCAGGGGGGGGTCAGATACGCAGTATTTT
CDR3: CASKGRGGSDTQYF

V: TRBV4-1
D: TRBD1
size: -
J: TRBJ1-2
DNA: TGCGCCAGCAGCCAAGACCCGGGACAGGGTTATGGCTACACCTTC
CDR3: CASSQDPGQGYGYTF

V: TRBV5-1
D: -
size: -
J: TRBJ1-2
DNA: TGCGCCAGCAGCTTGGATTGGACGATCGGCTACACCTTC
CDR3: CASSLDWTIGYTF

V: TRBV20-1
D: TRBD1
size: -
J: TRBJ2-7
DNA: TGCAATGCTGCCGGGACAGGTCCCCACGAGCAGTACTTC
CDR3: CNAAGTGPHEQYF

V: TRBV7-3
D: TRBD2
size: -
J: TRBJ2-1
DNA: TGTGCCAGCAGCCCCGACAGCGGGGGGGCCCAGTTCTTC
CDR3: CASSPDSGGAQFF

V: TRBV24-1
D: TRBD1
size: many
J: TRBJ1-1
DNA: TGTGCCACCAGACCAAGGACAGGGAACACTGAAGCTTTCTTT
CDR3: CATRPRTGNTEAFF

V: TRBV5-4
D: TRBD2
size: few
J: TRBJ2-2
DNA: TGTGCCAACCGGGGGAGGGACACCGGGGAGCTGTTTTTT
CDR3: CANRGRDTGELFF